This T cell receptor (beta chain) is drawn from a study of metastatic and nonmetastatic thyroid tumors. Study-level background: Comparison of repertoires was carried out across blood and tumor or nodule tissue from malignant and benign thyroid patients.

In the study's own analysis: Variation in CDR3 across clinicopathological groups served as the basis for constructing a distant-metastasis classifier in papillary thyroid cancer. Using MiXCR, TCRdb re-called clones from the PCR reads. What appears here as the V and J calls and clone size reflects TCRdb's work, not the paper's. The sample lists about 30,000 clones; about 25% were seen once. No patient received treatment before thyroid surgery. The CDR3 runs 16 residues. Germline CDR1 is MNHEY and CDR2 is SMNVEV (reference sequence). V was pared by 6 bases and J by 2 bases, with 10 bases of the junction left unmatched. Broader study findings: Benign nodules reportedly had significantly lower TCR beta diversity than malignant thyroid tumors in blood and tumor.

On this clone: What it recognizes is unknown.

What was sequenced was blood. The rearrangement links TRBV27 to TRBJ2-7, with TRBD2 matching over 10 bases. The TCR was taken from a female donor with papillary thyroid cancer or a benign thyroid nodule (not recorded which). Some clones in this sample may be carry-over from other donors' samples. CDR3 residues: CASRSIAGGGTYEQYF. CDR3 nucleotides: TGTGCCAGCAGATCGATAGCGGGGGGTGGAACCTACGAGCAGTACTTC.